This entry features one T cell receptor (beta chain) sequence. A few counts support this clonotype. Its antigen is not yet known. Base-call qualities are not available, and no considerably larger clone is one nucleotide away. The sequencing machine was an Illumina NovaSeq 6000. Using 5'RACE with constant-segment primers, TCRalpha and TCRbeta cDNA libraries were constructed, with sample barcodes and unique molecular identifiers added in the process. Trizol reagent was used to extract RNA from every sample. Libraries were amplified in two PCR steps, with a second sample barcode and Illumina TruSeq adapters added in the second step. Sequencing of the libraries was done on an Illumina NovaSeq, producing 2 x 150 bp paired-end reads. Processing in the source paper ran as follows. With migec v1.2.7, reads were demultiplexed and then collapsed into UMI-guided consensus sequences. Using mixcr v2.1.11, UMI consensuses were aligned to TRA and TRB V and J templates and then assembled into clonotypes. Expanded or contracted clonotypes were those called significant by both edgeR and NoisET, with noise models trained on biological replicates. For edgeR calls, the cutoffs were a false discovery rate-adjusted p below 0.01 and a log2 fold-change threshold of 1. As an exploratory analysis of dynamics, max-normalized trajectories of the 1000 most abundant clonotypes were examined by PCA with hierarchical clustering. Separately sequenced CD4+ and CD8+ repertoires were used to assign the CD4 or CD8 phenotype of responding clones. TCRdb ran its own pipeline on the public reads, namely fastp trimming at Q25 and MiXCR clone calling, and kept in-frame beta chains. Rows are unified per CDR3 protein, each entry keeping the most common DNA and genes. TCRdb's processing, not the authors', yielded these V and J calls. Present in this sample are around 430,000 distinct CDR3 sequences, 15% to 20% of which were seen just once. The ten largest clones add up to 20% to 25% of the sample.

This sample is drawn from a study of T-cell memory formation after mild COVID-19 (dated by TCRdb to the early 2020s). With respect to the entire study: Most TCR sequence clusters were specific to one of the two donors. T-cell clones expanding and contracting after mild COVID-19 in a couple of donors were tracked by longitudinal TCRalpha and TCRbeta repertoire sequencing. Two young, previously healthy adult volunteers made up the cohort, one male and one female.

CDR1 ENHRY and CDR2 SYGVKD were looked up in the germline V gene. The V end gives up 6 bases and the J end 2 bases, leaving 10 bases in the junction not matched to a gene. The CDR3 sequence holds 16 residues, the cysteine and phenylalanine included. Only the CDR3 portion is preserved as DNA: 48 bases, with reading frame beginning at the first base. Study-level results and caveats: Contracting CD4+ clones were found mainly in CM and EM memory subsets, while CD8+ clones were enriched in EMRA. From day 15 to 85, contracting clones showed balanced CD4/CD8 phenotypes, whereas a second wave of clones that expanded from day 15 to 37 leaned towards CD4+. The detection of some responding clones in pre-infection memory suggests that pre-existing cross-reactive memory T cells joined the SARS-CoV-2 response. SARS-CoV-2 specificity of the second-wave clones peaking on day 37 was not confirmed. The study included only a couple of mild cases, and larger cohorts that include severe cases with pre-infection samples were judged to be necessary.

Ficoll-Paque density gradient centrifugation was the method used to isolate PBMCs. The chain uses TRBV10-3 and TRBJ1-2; TRBD1 agrees with 9 junctional bases. The sequence was collected from a man aged 18 to 30 who had mild COVID-19 (a few samples of this study predate the infection). The sample titles of this study are shuffled in the database, so cell type and time point are left out; the donor was told from shared clones. The material sequenced was PBMCs or a T cell subset sorted from them (not recorded which). The nucleotides are TGTGCCATCAGGCTCAGCCGGACAGGGGACAACTATGGCTACACCTTC. Its coded protein is CAIRLSRTGDNYGYTF.